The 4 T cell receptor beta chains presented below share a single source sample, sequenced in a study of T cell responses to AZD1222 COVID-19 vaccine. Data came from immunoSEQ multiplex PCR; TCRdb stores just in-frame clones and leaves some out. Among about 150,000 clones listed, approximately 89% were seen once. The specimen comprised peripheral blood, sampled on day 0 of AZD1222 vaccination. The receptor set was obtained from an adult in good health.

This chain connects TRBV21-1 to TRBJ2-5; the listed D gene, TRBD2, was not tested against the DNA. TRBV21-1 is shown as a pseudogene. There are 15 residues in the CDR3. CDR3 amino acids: CASSITGGGCETQYF. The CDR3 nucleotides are TGTGCCAGCAGTATTACGGGGGGAGGGTGTGAGACCCAGTACTTC.

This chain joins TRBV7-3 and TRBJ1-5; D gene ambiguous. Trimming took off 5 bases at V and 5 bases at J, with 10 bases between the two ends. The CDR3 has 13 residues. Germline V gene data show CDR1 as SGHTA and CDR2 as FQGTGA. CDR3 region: CASSEGMDQPQHF. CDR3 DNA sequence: TGTGCCAGCAGCGAAGGAATGGATCAGCCCCAGCATTTT.

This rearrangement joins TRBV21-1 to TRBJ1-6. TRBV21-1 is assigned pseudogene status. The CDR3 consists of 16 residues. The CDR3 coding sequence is TGTGCCAGCAGCAAAGTGGAAAGCCCAAATAATTCACCCCTCCACTTT. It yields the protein CASSKVESPNNSPLHF.

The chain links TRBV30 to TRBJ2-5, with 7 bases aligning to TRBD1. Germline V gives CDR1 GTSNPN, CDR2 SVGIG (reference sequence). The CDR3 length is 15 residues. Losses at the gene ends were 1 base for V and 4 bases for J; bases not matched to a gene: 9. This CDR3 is CAWSADRAGAETQYF. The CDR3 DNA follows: TGTGCCTGGAGTGCCGACAGGGCCGGGGCAGAGACCCAGTACTTC.